Included here is one TCR beta chain sequence, with context. Its specificity is not known. This sample was taken from a study of tumor-infiltrating lymphocytes in primary liver carcinoma. Study-level background: The patients included men and women who were aged 30 to 69 years. Regardless of tissue type, samples showed similar yields of roughly 3.5 to 7.5 million productive TCRbeta reads. Study results and caveats: Tumors had a top-250-clone fraction that was significantly higher than blood (p = 0.039).

A primer matching the constant region was used to make TCR beta cDNA from approximately 520 ng of total RNA. Amplification in three nested multiplex PCR rounds with slightly modified ARM-PCR gave rise to TCR beta libraries. It was with TRBV1-TRBV30 forward primers and a C-beta reverse primer that the first two PCR rounds were run, at around 9 cycles each. One entry per CDR3 protein, called by TCRdb with MiXCR from the multiplex PCR reads. The table shows around 330,000 distinct CDR3 sequences, with around three fifths occurring only once. The researchers obtained blood RNA from unsorted whole blood and also extracted germline DNA. Germline values: CDR1 MGHRA, CDR2 YSYEKL. The ends lost 1 base at V and 2 bases at J; junction bases unmatched: 16. The CDR3 runs to 22 residues.

J is TRBJ2-6 and V is TRBV4-1; 11 positions match TRBD2. Sequenced material: peripheral blood. The TCR comes from a woman between 25 and 40 years old with primary liver carcinoma and hepatitis B virus infection. CDR3 nucleotides: TGCGCCAGCAGCCAAGTTGTTAATTTACTAGCGGGAGTGTTCACTGGGGCCAACGTCCTGACTTTC. Its translation: CASSQVVNLLAGVFTGANVLTF.